The 22 T cell receptor beta chains in this list originate from one sample, sequenced in a study of shared clonotypes between healthy human individuals. TCRdb's table, derived via immunoSEQ multiplex PCR, lists solely in-frame clones and lacks some. Of about 2.1 million clones in the sample, about 94% were seen once. As defined, naive CD8 cells were CD45RO-negative and positively selected for CCR7, with terminally differentiated effector memory CD45RA+ cells excluded. Sample: naive CD8+ T cells from PBMCs. These receptors were taken from a man aged 18 to 29 in good health. Some clones in this sample may be carry-over from other donors' samples.

The chain is built from TRBV5-4 and TRBJ2-7, with TRBD2 matching 9 bases. The CDR3 loop spans 15 amino acids. Germline lookup yields CDR1 SGHNT and CDR2 YYREEE (reference sequence). The V gene end was trimmed by 5 bases and the J gene end by 3 bases; junction bases not matched to a gene: 9. The CDR3: CASRTWGSGSYEQYF. Here the CDR3 DNA reads TGTGCCAGCAGGACTTGGGGTAGCGGGAGCTACGAGCAGTACTTC.

This sequence joins TRBV7-8 and TRBJ2-7; 7 bases match TRBD1. CDR1 is SGHVS and CDR2 is FQNEAQ in the germline V gene. The CDR3 consists of 14 residues. Unmatched junction bases numbered 3, after V lost 1 base and J lost 3 bases. The CDR3 DNA reads TGTGCCAGCAGCTTAGGACAGGGAATCTACGAGCAGTACTTC. Translation gives CASSLGQGIYEQYF.

The gene calls are TRBV15 and TRBJ2-1, with a weak D call TRBD2 (6 bases). Trimming took off 6 bases at V and 4 bases at J, with 16 bases between the two ends. Per germline, CDR1 LNHNV and CDR2 YYDKDF (reference sequence). The CDR3 loop spans 15 amino acids. The CDR3 protein is CATRQAEGPYNEQFF. CDR3 coding DNA: TGTGCCACCAGACAAGCGGAGGGGCCATACAATGAGCAGTTCTTC.

This chain uses TRBV4-1 with TRBJ2-7; 7 bases are a match to TRBD2. From germline, CDR1 is MGHRA and CDR2 YSYEKL. V was pared by 1 base and J by 9 bases, with 15 bases of the junction left unmatched. The CDR3 consists of 16 residues. CDR3 bases: TGCGCCAGCAGCCAAGCCGTTGGCGGGGGAGAACGGCGGCAGTACTTC. As protein: CASSQAVGGGERRQYF.

The rearrangement links TRBV5-6 to TRBJ2-7; 12 bases line up with TRBD2. The germline gives CDR1 SGHDT, CDR2 YYEEEE. With V trimmed by 3 bases and J by 9 bases, 13 bases remained unmatched. The CDR3 runs 16 residues. In DNA, the CDR3 is TGTGCCAGCAGCTACGGGACTAGCGGGCCCCTAGGGGGGCAGTACTTC. This encodes CASSYGTSGPLGGQYF. The variable domain in full, with the rest retrieved from reference TRBV5-6 and TRBJ2-7, is DAGVTQSPTHLIKTRGQQVTLRCSPKSGHDTVSWYQQALGQGPQFIFQYYEEEERQRGNFPDRFSGHQFPNYSSELNVNALLLGDSALYLCASSYGTSGPLGGQYFGPGTRLTVT.

J is TRBJ2-7 and V is TRBV7-6; perhaps TRBD1 as D (5 bases). Trimming removed 2 bases from V and 1 base from J, with 12 bases in between. The germline CDR1 and CDR2 sequences are SGHVS and FNYEAQ. This CDR3 contains 15 residues. CDR3 loop: CASSLLDTRSYEQYF. The CDR3 DNA follows: TGTGCCAGCAGCTTATTGGACACCCGATCCTACGAGCAGTACTTC.

The J gene is TRBJ1-1, the V gene TRBV6-4; 8 bases map to TRBD1. CDR3 length equals 15 residues. V shed 0 bases and J 3 bases; nucleotides not matched to a gene: 3. Germline loops: CDR1 MRHNA, CDR2 SNTAGT. CDR3: CASSDSTGAHTEAFF. The CDR3 bases are TGTGCCAGCAGTGACTCGACAGGGGCCCACACTGAAGCTTTCTTT.

This chain connects TRBV11-2 to TRBJ2-5; D remains ambiguous. Germline CDR1 reads SGHAT; CDR2 reads FQNNGV. The V end was cut by 1 base, the J end by 3 bases, with 15 bases between. CDR3 length: 16 amino acids. For the CDR3, the DNA is TGTGCCAGCAGCTTAGTTCCGCAGAAGCATAAAGAGACCCAGTACTTC. Protein sequence: CASSLVPQKHKETQYF. Based on the CDR3 plus reference TRBV11-2 and TRBJ2-5, the full variable domain is EAGVAQSPRYKIIEKRQSVAFWCNPISGHATLYWYQQILGQGPKLLIQFQNNGVVDDSQLPKDRFSAERLKGVDSTLKIQPAKLEDSAVYLCASSLVPQKHKETQYFGPGTRLLVL.

This clone was picked up one time. The chain combines TRBV27 with TRBJ1-1; D perhaps matches TRBD1 (6 bases). V gave up 7 bases and J gave up 6 bases, with 18 bases separating them. Germline CDR1 reads MNHEY; CDR2 reads SMNVEV (reference sequence). The CDR3 has 14 amino acids. As DNA, the CDR3 is TGTGCCAGCAACCCACGGGATGGGGGGCCTGAAGCTTTCTTT. Protein sequence: CASNPRDGGPEAFF.

Comment on this clone: Additional DNA sequences in this sample encode the identical CDR3. This CDR3 reads CASSFGVEQYF. The CDR3 bases are TGTGCCAGCAGCTTTGGTGTCGAGCAGTACTTC. The chain combines TRBV7-9 with TRBJ2-7; D unresolved. Looked up from germline, CDR1 is SEHNR and CDR2 is FQNEAQ (reference sequence). Deletions cut 3 bases from V and 6 bases from J, with 6 bases between. The CDR3 contains 11 residues.

The CDR3 sequence is CASSILLASSYNEQFF. DNA for the CDR3: TGTGCCAGCAGCATCCTCCTAGCGAGCTCCTACAATGAGCAGTTCTTC. This rearrangement joins TRBV11-2 to TRBJ2-1; weak D call: TRBD2 (6 bases). This CDR3 contains 16 residues. Trimming removed 5 bases at V and 0 bases at J, with 14 bases between. The germline V gene has CDR1 SGHAT and CDR2 FQNNGV.

The V and J genes are TRBV25-1 and TRBJ1-4; D possibly corresponds to TRBD1 (5 bases). V lost 7 bases and J 4 bases, leaving 10 bases between the germline ends. CDR1 is MGHDK and CDR2 is SYGVNS in the germline V gene. The length of the CDR3 is 13 residues. CDR3 sequence reads: CASTGGGNEKLFF. CDR3 nucleotide sequence: TGTGCCAGCACGGGGGGAGGTAATGAAAAACTGTTTTTT.

The V and J genes are TRBV4-1 and TRBJ2-3; TRBD1 might be the D (5 bases). The CDR3 length is 16 residues. The germline V gene encodes CDR1 MGHRA and CDR2 YSYEKL. Trimming took off 3 bases at V and 0 bases at J, with 13 bases between the two ends. CDR3 region: CASSHRYRTSTDTQYF. The CDR3 DNA reads as TGCGCCAGCAGCCACCGGTACAGGACCAGCACAGATACGCAGTATTTT.

The CDR3 nucleotides read TGTGCCAGCAGCCCCGGGAGAGTTGCGCAGTTCTTC. This translates into CASSPGRVAQFF. J is TRBJ2-1 and V is TRBV27; D possibly corresponds to TRBD2 (6 bases). V gave up 6 bases and J gave up 12 bases, with 15 bases separating them. This CDR3 is 12 amino acids long. In germline, CDR1 is MNHEY, CDR2 SMNVEV (reference sequence).

The chain recombines TRBV19 with TRBJ2-7; TRBD2 aligns across 12 bases. The trim removed 3 bases at V and 2 bases at J, leaving 5 bases unmatched. From germline, CDR1 is LNHDA and CDR2 SQIVND (reference sequence). The CDR3 totals 16 residues. The CDR3 nucleotides are TGTGCCAGTAGTATCAGGCTAGCGGGAGGGGCCTACGAGCAGTACTTC. Translated, it gives CASSIRLAGGAYEQYF.

V is TRBV4-1 and J is TRBJ2-7; possibly TRBD2 for D (6 bases). The CDR3 totals 16 residues. CDR1 and CDR2 from the germline V gene are MGHRA and YSYEKL. Trimming took off 0 bases at V and 7 bases at J, with 19 bases between the two ends. The DNA of the CDR3 is TGCGCCAGCAGCCAAGATTGGGGACTCGTCCTAGTGGAGCAGTACTTC. This translates into CASSQDWGLVLVEQYF.

In the case of this clone: The junction differs from germline at one of its ends, possibly a read error. The V call is TRBV7-8, the J call TRBJ1-2, with TRBD1 identical over 7 bases. The length of the CDR3 is 11 residues. Germline V CDR1 and CDR2: SGHVS, FQNEAQ. CDR3 in amino acids: CATSGGVKRDF. The CDR3, as DNA: TGTGCCACCTCAGGGGGGGTAAAACGCGACTTC. Combining the CDR3 with reference TRBV7-8 and TRBJ1-2 gives the whole variable domain GAGVSQSPRYKVAKRGQDVALRCDPISGHVSLFWYQQALGQGPEFLTYFQNEAQLDKSGLPSDRFFAERPEGSVSTLKIQRTQQEDSAVYLCATSGGVKRDFGSGTRLTVV.

This sequence joins TRBV2 and TRBJ2-1; D perhaps matches TRBD2 (6 bases). CDR3 length: 17 residues. V lost 2 bases and J 0 bases, leaving 14 bases between the germline ends. From germline, CDR1 is SNHLY and CDR2 FYNNEI. The CDR3: CASSENLATSSYNEQFF. Written as DNA, the CDR3 is TGTGCCAGCAGTGAAAACCTAGCGACGAGCTCCTACAATGAGCAGTTCTTC.

This clone has just one count. The CDR3 DNA sequence: TGTGCCAGCCGGCTCGGGGTGGAGGGTACCCCTGAAGCTTTCTTT. This codes for CASRLGVEGTPEAFF. The gene calls are TRBV27 and TRBJ1-1; D call uncertain. V lost 8 bases, J lost 6 bases, and 22 bases lay in between. The CDR3 has 15 residues. Germline CDR1 reads MNHEY; CDR2 reads SMNVEV (reference sequence).

V gene TRBV6-6 combines with J gene TRBJ1-3; D is undetermined. Trimming cost V 7 bases and J 0 bases, with 13 bases left between them. There are 15 residues in the CDR3. The germline gives CDR1 MNHNY, CDR2 SVGAGI (reference sequence). This CDR3 is CASTPRGSSGNTIYF. The DNA of the CDR3 is TGTGCCAGCACCCCTCGGGGATCCTCTGGAAACACCATATATTTT.

This chain links TRBV7-2 with TRBJ2-7; D is possibly TRBD1 or TRBD2 (6 bases each). The CDR3 loop spans 15 amino acids. The ends were cut back, 4 bases at V and 3 bases at J, with 16 bases in the middle. Per germline, CDR1 SGHTA and CDR2 FQGNSA. Here the CDR3 reads CASSSGGQFLYEQYF. In DNA form, the CDR3 reads TGTGCCAGCAGCTCCGGGGGACAATTCCTCTACGAGCAGTACTTC.

The CDR3 DNA reads as TGTGCCAGCAGTACGGGACCGCGGAACACTGAAGCTTTCTTT. Amino acid sequence: CASSTGPRNTEAFF. J is TRBJ1-1 and V is TRBV27; D possibly corresponds to TRBD1 (5 bases). V dropped 5 bases and J dropped 1 base, with 11 bases sitting between them. Germline CDR1 reads MNHEY; CDR2 reads SMNVEV (reference sequence). This CDR3 contains 14 residues.